The present TCR beta chain was sequenced within a study of T cells expressing NK-cell markers. Study background: The TCR beta repertoires were obtained from sorted CD3+CD56+NKG2C+, CD3+CD56+NKG2C- and CD3+CD56-NKG2C+ T cells. Findings and limits, study-wide: Dominant NKG2C+ clonotypes were found to form roughly 1.0-7.0% of CD8+ T cells in five to seven donors. Also leading the CD3+CD56-NKG2C+ fraction in a handful of donors were these clonotypes.

Looked up from germline, CDR1 is SGHAT and CDR2 is FQNNGV. This CDR3 has 17 residues. Comments on this clonotype: Its antigen is unidentified.

Each CDR3 protein gets one entry in TCRdb, which reprocessed the 5' RACE reads and gives no DNA. In total, the table holds about 370,000 distinct CDR3 sequences. The receptor comes from a woman in her fifties or sixties in good health. The genes are TRBV11-2 and TRBJ2-5; the D gene TCRdb calls, TRBD2, cannot be checked with no DNA. Sequencing was carried out using blood T cells: a sorted CD56 or NKG2C T cell subset, CD4+ or CD8+ T cells, or bulk PBMC T cells (not recorded which). The CDR3 loop is CASSSGVLAELQETQYF. The full variable domain, with the rest looked up from reference TRBV11-2 and TRBJ2-5, is EAGVAQSPRYKIIEKRQSVAFWCNPISGHATLYWYQQILGQGPKLLIQFQNNGVVDDSQLPKDRFSAERLKGVDSTLKIQPAKLEDSAVYLCASSSGVLAELQETQYFGPGTRLLVL.